The next 18 T cell receptor beta chains were all read from a single sample in a study of shared clonotypes between healthy human individuals. The table came from immunoSEQ multiplex PCR; TCRdb's copy has only in-frame clones and leaves some out. The data contain just over 2,000,000 clones, about 95% of them singletons. It was CD45RO-negative cells, positively selected for CCR7, that made up naive CD8 cells, with terminally differentiated effector memory CD45RA+ cells excluded. The sequencing sample was made of naive CD8+ T cells sorted from blood. The receptors were sampled from a man aged 18-30 years in good health.

The rearrangement uses TRBV27 and TRBJ2-3; D remains unclear. V shed 0 bases and J shed 3 bases, with 13 bases lying between them. CDR1 is MNHEY, CDR2 SMNVEV, per germline (reference sequence). CDR3 length: 16 amino acids. CDR3 region: CASSLSGGGMTDTQYF. The CDR3 nucleotides read TGTGCCAGCAGTTTATCGGGCGGTGGAATGACAGATACGCAGTATTTT.

The chain couples TRBV5-5 to TRBJ2-1; 8 bases line up with TRBD2. This CDR3 region has 14 residues. The V segment lost 4 bases and the J segment 6 bases; nucleotides outside the gene matches: 6. Per the germline V gene, CDR1 is SGHKS and CDR2 is YYEKEE (reference sequence). The CDR3 region is CASSVVGTSNEQFF. CDR3 DNA: TGTGCCAGCAGCGTGGTAGGGACTAGCAATGAGCAGTTCTTC.

CDR3 region: CASSRTTRGLNTEAFF. As DNA, the CDR3 is TGTGCCAGCAGCCGGACTACGAGGGGTTTGAACACTGAAGCTTTCTTT. This rearrangement joins TRBV9 to TRBJ1-1, with D possibly matching TRBD1 (5 bases). The CDR3 contains 16 residues. From germline, CDR1 is SGDLS and CDR2 YYNGEE. V was trimmed by 4 bases and J by 0 bases, leaving 16 bases between them. Full variable domain (rest looked up from reference TRBV9 and TRBJ1-1): DSGVTQTPKHLITATGQRVTLRCSPRSGDLSVYWYQQSLDQGLQFLIQYYNGEERAKGNILERFSAQQFPDLHSELNLSSLELGDSALYFCASSRTTRGLNTEAFFGQGTRLTVV.

The genes are TRBV5-6 and TRBJ2-5; D perhaps matches TRBD1 (6 bases). Germline V CDR1 and CDR2: SGHDT, YYEEEE. The CDR3 extends over 16 amino acids. Trimming stripped 0 bases from V and 5 bases from J, with 17 bases between. The DNA for the CDR3 is TGTGCCAGCAGCTTGGCCTTAGAGGGGGTATATGAGACCCAGTACTTC. Translating gives CASSLALEGVYETQYF.

A word on this clone: Different DNA sequences within this sample yield the same CDR3. The chain joins TRBV27 to TRBJ2-1; 8 bases are a match to TRBD2. V gave up 2 bases and J gave up 0 bases; unmatched junction bases: 0. CDR1 is MNHEY and CDR2 is SMNVEV in the germline V gene (reference sequence). The CDR3 is 15 residues long. CDR3 in DNA: TGTGCCAGCAGTTTAGGGACTAGCTCCTACAATGAGCAGTTCTTC. Translation: CASSLGTSSYNEQFF.

The chain couples TRBV4-1 to TRBJ2-5, with 9 bases that match TRBD2. CDR1 is MGHRA and CDR2 is YSYEKL in the germline V gene. The ends lost 4 bases at V and 5 bases at J; junction bases unmatched: 11. The CDR3 loop spans 16 amino acids. This chain's CDR3 is CASSPFSSGDWETQYF. The CDR3 DNA follows: TGCGCCAGCAGCCCCTTCTCTAGCGGGGACTGGGAGACCCAGTACTTC.

A word on this clone: The identical CDR3 is also encoded by other nucleotide sequences in the sample. The J gene is TRBJ2-7, the V gene TRBV11-2; D call uncertain. From germline, CDR1 is SGHAT and CDR2 FQNNGV. The ends were cut back, 5 bases at V and 3 bases at J, with 5 bases in the middle. CDR3 size: 11 residues. The CDR3 region is CASSASYEQYF. CDR3 in DNA: TGTGCCAGCAGCGCCAGCTACGAGCAGTACTTC. Looking up the rest from reference TRBV11-2 and TRBJ2-7 gives the full variable domain: EAGVAQSPRYKIIEKRQSVAFWCNPISGHATLYWYQQILGQGPKLLIQFQNNGVVDDSQLPKDRFSAERLKGVDSTLKIQPAKLEDSAVYLCASSASYEQYFGPGTRLTVT.

This chain connects TRBV2 to TRBJ1-1; a possible D gene is TRBD1 (5 bases). CDR3 length: 14 residues. Germline V gene lookup returns CDR1 SNHLY and CDR2 FYNNEI. Trimming pared 6 bases from V and 0 bases from J, leaving 11 bases between. The CDR3: CASSSTVMNTEAFF. Here the CDR3 DNA reads TGTGCCAGCAGCTCGACAGTCATGAACACTGAAGCTTTCTTT.

This clone showed up just a few times. Mismatch with germline at one junction end may stem from a read error. This rearrangement joins TRBV7-7 to TRBJ2-2, with 10 positions matching TRBD2. CDR3 size: 17 residues. CDR1 is SSHAT and CDR2 is FNYEAQ in the germline V gene (reference sequence). The CDR3 is CASSLALAGVGTGELFF. DNA for the CDR3: TGTGCTAGCAGCTTAGCCCTAGCGGGAGTGGGCACCGGGGAGCTGTTTTTT.

This sequence joins TRBV7-2 and TRBJ2-7; D ambiguous. Trimming shortened V by 1 base and J by 5 bases, and 9 bases separated the two germline ends. Germline V CDR1 and CDR2: SGHTA, FQGNSA. The CDR3 runs 13 residues. DNA of the CDR3: TGTGCCAGCAGCTTAGTGTTTCCGAACGAGCAGTACTTC. Residues: CASSLVFPNEQYF.

The gene calls are TRBV28 and TRBJ2-7; no definite D call. Germline loops: CDR1 MDHEN, CDR2 SYDVKM. With 8 bases removed from V and 3 bases from J, the gap between germline ends came to 11 bases. This CDR3 spans 12 amino acids. The CDR3 sequence is CASGFSYYEQYF. CDR3 bases: TGTGCCAGCGGGTTTTCCTACTACGAGCAGTACTTC. The variable domain in full, completed from reference TRBV28 and TRBJ2-7, reads DVKVTQSSRYLVKRTGEKVFLECVQDMDHENMFWYRQDPGLGLRLIYFSYDVKMKEKGDIPEGYSVSREKKERFSLILESASTNQTSMYLCASGFSYYEQYFGPGTRLTVT.

In its sample, this clone was seen a few times. This chain connects TRBV10-1 to TRBJ2-2; TRBD2 matches 9 bases. The V and J ends lost 2 bases and 4 bases, in that order; junction bases with no gene match: 5. The CDR3 sequence is 16 residues long. Germline V gives CDR1 WNHNN, CDR2 SYGVQD (reference sequence). The CDR3 is CASSENSGSITGELFF. The CDR3 region has the DNA TGCGCCAGCAGTGAGAATAGCGGGAGTATCACCGGGGAGCTGTTTTTT.

This chain joins TRBV7-6 and TRBJ2-7; no firm D call. Trimming took 3 bases from V and 4 from J, leaving 10 bases between them. Germline lookup yields CDR1 SGHVS and CDR2 FNYEAQ. The length of the CDR3 is 13 residues. CDR3 amino acids: CASSFGSAYEQYF. The CDR3 nucleotides are TGTGCCAGCAGCTTTGGCTCCGCGTACGAGCAGTACTTC.

The V call is TRBV27, the J call TRBJ1-1; 7 bases map to TRBD1. Germline values: CDR1 MNHEY, CDR2 SMNVEV (reference sequence). The CDR3 length is 14 residues. V gave up 5 bases and J gave up 4 bases; unmatched junction bases: 7. CDR3 loop: CASSTRDSGTEAFF. The CDR3 DNA reads TGTGCCAGCAGTACCCGGGACAGCGGCACTGAAGCTTTCTTT.

The V and J genes are TRBV6-1 and TRBJ2-3, with a tentative D call TRBD1 (6 bases). Trimming stripped 3 bases from V and 2 bases from J, with 21 bases between. The CDR3 length is 18 residues. Germline CDR1 and CDR2: MNHNS and SASEGT. For the CDR3, the DNA is TGTGCCAGCAGTGATGTCAGGGGATTAGTTCCCCCCACAGATACGCAGTATTTT. Translating it yields CASSDVRGLVPPTDTQYF.

This chain joins TRBV12-2 and TRBJ1-1. TRBV12-2 is a pseudogene. CDR3 size: 16 residues. CDR3 sequence reads: CASRLIERRMNTEAFF. Written as DNA, the CDR3 is TGTGCAAGTCGCTTAATAGAACGCCGAATGAACACTGAAGCTTTCTTT.

The J gene is TRBJ2-5, the V gene TRBV7-9; 9 bases are a match to TRBD2. Losses at the gene ends were 5 bases for V and 10 bases for J; bases not matched to a gene: 8. CDR1 and CDR2 (germline): SEHNR, FQNEAQ (reference sequence). This CDR3 is 13 amino acids long. The CDR3 here is CASSDRLAVIQYF. In nucleotides, the CDR3 is TGTGCCAGCAGCGATAGACTAGCGGTAATCCAGTACTTC.

CDR3 sequence: CASSVGHGTVSYNEQFF. The CDR3 DNA is TGTGCCAGCAGCGTAGGTCACGGGACAGTCTCCTACAATGAGCAGTTCTTC. The genes are TRBV9 and TRBJ2-1; 7 nucleotides line up with TRBD1. The CDR3 has 17 residues. Germline V gene lookup returns CDR1 SGDLS and CDR2 YYNGEE. Unmatched junction bases numbered 6, after V lost 0 bases and J lost 0 bases. The full variable domain, completed using reference TRBV9 and TRBJ2-1, is DSGVTQTPKHLITATGQRVTLRCSPRSGDLSVYWYQQSLDQGLQFLIQYYNGEERAKGNILERFSAQQFPDLHSELNLSSLELGDSALYFCASSVGHGTVSYNEQFFGPGTRLTVL.